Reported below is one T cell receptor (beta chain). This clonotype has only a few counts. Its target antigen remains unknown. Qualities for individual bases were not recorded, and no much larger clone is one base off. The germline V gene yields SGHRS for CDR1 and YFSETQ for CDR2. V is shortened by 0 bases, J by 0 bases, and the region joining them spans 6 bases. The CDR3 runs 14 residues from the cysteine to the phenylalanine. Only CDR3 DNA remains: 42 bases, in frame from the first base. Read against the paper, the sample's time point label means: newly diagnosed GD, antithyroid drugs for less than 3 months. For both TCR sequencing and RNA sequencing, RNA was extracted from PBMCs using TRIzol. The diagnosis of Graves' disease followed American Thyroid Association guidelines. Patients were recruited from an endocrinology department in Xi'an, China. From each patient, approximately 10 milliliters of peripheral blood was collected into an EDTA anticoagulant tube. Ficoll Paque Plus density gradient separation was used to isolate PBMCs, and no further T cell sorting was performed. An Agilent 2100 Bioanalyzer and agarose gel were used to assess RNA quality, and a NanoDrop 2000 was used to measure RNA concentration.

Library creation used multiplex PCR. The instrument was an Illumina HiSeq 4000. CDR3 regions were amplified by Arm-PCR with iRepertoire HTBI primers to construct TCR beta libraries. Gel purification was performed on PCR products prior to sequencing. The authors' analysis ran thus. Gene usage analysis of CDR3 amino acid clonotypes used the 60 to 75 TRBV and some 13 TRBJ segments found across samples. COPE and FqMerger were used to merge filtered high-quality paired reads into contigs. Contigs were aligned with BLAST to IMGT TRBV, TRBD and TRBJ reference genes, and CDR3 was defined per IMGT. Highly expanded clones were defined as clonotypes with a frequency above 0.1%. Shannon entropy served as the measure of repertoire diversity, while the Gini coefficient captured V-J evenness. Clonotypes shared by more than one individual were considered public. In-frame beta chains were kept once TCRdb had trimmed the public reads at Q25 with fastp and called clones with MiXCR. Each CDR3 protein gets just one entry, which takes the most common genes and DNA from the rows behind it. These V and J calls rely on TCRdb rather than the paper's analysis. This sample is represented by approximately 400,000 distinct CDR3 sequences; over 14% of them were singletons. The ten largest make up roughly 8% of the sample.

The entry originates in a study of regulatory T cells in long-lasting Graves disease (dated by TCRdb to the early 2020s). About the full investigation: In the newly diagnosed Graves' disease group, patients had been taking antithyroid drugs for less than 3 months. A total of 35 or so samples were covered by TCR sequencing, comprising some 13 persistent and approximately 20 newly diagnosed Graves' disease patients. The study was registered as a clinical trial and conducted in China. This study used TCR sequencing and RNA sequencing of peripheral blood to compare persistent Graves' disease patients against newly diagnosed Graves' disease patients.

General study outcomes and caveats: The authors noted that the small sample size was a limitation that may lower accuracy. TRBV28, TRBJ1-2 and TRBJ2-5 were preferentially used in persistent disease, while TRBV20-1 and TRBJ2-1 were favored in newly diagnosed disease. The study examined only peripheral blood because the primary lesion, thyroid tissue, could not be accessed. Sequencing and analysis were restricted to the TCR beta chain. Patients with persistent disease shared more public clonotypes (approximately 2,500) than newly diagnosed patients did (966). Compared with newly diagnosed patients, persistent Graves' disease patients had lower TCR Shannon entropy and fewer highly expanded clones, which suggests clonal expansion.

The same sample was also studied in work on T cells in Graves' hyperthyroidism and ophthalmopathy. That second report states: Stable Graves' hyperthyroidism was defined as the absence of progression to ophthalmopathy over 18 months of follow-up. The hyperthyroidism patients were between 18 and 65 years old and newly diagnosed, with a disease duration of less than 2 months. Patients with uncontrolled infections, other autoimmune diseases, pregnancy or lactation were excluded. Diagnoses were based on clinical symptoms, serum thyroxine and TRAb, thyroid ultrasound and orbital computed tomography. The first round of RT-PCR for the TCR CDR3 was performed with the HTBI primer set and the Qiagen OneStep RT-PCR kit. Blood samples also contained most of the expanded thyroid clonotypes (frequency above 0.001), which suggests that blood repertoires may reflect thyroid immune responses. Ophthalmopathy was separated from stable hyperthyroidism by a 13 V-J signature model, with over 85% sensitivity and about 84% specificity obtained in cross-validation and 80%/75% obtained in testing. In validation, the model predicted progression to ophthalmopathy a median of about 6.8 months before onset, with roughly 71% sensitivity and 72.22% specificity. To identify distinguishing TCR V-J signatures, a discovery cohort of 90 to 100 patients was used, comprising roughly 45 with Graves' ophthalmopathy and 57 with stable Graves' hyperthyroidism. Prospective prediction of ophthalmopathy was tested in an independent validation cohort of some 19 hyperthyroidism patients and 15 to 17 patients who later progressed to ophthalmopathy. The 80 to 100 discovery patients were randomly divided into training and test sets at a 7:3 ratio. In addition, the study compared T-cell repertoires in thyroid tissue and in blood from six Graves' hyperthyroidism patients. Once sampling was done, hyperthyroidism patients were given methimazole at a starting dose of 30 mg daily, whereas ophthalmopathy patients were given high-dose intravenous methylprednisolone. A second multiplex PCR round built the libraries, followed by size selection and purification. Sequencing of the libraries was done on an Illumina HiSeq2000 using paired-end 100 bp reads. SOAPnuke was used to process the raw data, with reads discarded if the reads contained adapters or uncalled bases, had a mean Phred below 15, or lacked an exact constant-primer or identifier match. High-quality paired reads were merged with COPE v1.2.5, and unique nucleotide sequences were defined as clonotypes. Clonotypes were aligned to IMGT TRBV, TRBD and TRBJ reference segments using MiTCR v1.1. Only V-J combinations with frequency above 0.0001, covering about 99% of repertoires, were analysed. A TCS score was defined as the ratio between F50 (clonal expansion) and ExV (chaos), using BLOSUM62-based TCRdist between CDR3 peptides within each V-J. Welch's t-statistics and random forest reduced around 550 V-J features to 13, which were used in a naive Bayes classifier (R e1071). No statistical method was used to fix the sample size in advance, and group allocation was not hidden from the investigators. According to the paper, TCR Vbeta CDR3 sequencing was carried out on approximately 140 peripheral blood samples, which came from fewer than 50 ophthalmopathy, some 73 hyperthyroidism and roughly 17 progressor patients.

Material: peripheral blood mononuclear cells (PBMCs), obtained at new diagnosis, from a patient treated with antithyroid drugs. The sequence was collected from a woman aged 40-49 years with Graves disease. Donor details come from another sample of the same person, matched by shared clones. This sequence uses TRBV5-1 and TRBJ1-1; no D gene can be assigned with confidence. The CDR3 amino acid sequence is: CASSLGEVNTEAFF. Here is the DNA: TGCGCCAGCAGCTTGGGAGAGGTGAACACTGAAGCTTTCTTT.